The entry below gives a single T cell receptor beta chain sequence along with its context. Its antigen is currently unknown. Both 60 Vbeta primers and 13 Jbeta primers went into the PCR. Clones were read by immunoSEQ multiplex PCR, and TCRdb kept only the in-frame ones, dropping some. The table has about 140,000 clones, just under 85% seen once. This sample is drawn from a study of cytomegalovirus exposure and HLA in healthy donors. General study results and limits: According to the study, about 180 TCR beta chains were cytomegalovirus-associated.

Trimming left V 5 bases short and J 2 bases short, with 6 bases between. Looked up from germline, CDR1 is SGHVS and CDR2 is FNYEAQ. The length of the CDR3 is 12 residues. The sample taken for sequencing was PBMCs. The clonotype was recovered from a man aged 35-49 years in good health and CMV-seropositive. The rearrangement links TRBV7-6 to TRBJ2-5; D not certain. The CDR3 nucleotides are TGTGCCAGCAGCCCAATGCAAGAGACCCAGTACTTC. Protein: CASSPMQETQYF.